The clone carrying this T cell receptor (beta chain) showed up just once. Its antigen is not identified. Sequencing was performed with immunoSEQ multiplex PCR; in TCRdb, only in-frame clones are kept and a portion is missing. The sample contains roughly 1,100,000 clones, 75% of which appear only once. Within Nashville, Tennessee resided all donors, each a Caucasian adult. These data come from a study of shared clonotypes between healthy human individuals. Study-level findings and limits: Shared clonotypes across all four donors exceeded non-shared ones in generation probability.

The V end was cut by 4 bases, the J end by 4 bases, with 10 bases between. This CDR3 has 13 amino acids. Germline CDR1 reads ENHRY; CDR2 reads SYGVKD. The sequence was collected from a man younger than 30 in good health. The chain recombines TRBV10-3 with TRBJ1-2; D uncertain. The sample taken for sequencing was memory CD4+ T cells sorted from blood. Subset specified: CD45RA-negative fraction. CDR3 in amino acids: CAISGGPGYGYTF. In DNA form, the CDR3 reads TGTGCCATCAGTGGTGGACCAGGCTATGGCTACACCTTC.